The clone carrying this T cell receptor (beta chain) has more than one count but fewer than ten. Unique molecular identifiers were present on the cDNA, which also gained a universal primer site by template switching. Each CDR3 protein is one row after TCRdb ran MiXCR on the 5' RACE reads. The sample yields nearly 250,000 distinct CDR3 sequences, 5.5% to 7% seen once. Germline-derived CDR1 and CDR2 are MDHEN and SYDVKM. The CDR3 has 11 amino acids. Trimming took 11 bases from V and 6 from J, leaving 14 bases between them. The data belong to a study of identical twins. This sample was also put to use in a study of yellow fever vaccine responses in identical twins.

The rearrangement uses TRBV28 and TRBJ2-7; D perhaps matches TRBD1 (5 bases). The receptor was isolated from a woman between 18 and 29 years old in good health. The sequenced sample was memory (CD45RO+) T cells sorted from blood. CDR3 coding DNA: TGTGCCTCCTTGGGGCTAGTCGAGCAGTACTTC. It encodes CASLGLVEQYF.